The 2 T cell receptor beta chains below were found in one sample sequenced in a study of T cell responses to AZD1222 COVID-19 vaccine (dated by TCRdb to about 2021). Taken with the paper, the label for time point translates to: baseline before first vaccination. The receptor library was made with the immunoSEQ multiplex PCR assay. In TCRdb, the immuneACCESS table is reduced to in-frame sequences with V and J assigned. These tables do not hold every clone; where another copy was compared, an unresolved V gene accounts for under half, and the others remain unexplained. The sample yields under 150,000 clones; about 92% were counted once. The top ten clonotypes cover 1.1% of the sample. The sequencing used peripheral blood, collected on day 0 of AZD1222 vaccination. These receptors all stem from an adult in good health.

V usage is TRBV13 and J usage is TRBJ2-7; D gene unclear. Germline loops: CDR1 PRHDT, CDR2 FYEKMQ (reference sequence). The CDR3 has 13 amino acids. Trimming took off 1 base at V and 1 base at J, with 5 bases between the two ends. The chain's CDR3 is CASSLAKSYEQYF. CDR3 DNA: TGTGCCAGCAGCTTAGCTAAGTCCTACGAGCAGTACTTC. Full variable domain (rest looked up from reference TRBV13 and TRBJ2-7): AAGVIQSPRHLIKEKRETATLKCYPIPRHDTVYWYQQGPGQDPQFLISFYEKMQSDKGSIPDRFSAQQFSDYHSELNMSSLELGDSALYFCASSLAKSYEQYFGPGTRLTVT.

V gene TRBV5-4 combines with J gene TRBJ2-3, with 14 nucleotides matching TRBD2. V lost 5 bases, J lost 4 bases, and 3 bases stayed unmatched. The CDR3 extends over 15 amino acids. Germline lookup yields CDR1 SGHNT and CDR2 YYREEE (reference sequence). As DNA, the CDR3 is TGTGCCAGCAGGGGGGGACTAGCGGGAGCAGATACGCAGTATTTT. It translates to CASRGGLAGADTQYF.